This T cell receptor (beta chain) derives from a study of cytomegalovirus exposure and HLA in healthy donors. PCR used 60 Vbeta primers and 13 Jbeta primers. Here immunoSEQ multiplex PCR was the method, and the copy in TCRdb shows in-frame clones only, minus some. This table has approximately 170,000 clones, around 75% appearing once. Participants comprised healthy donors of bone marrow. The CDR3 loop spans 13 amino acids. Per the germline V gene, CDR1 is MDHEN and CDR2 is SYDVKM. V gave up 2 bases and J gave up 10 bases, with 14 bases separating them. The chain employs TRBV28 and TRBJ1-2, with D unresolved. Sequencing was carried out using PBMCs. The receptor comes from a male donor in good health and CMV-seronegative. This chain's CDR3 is CASSLASLRDYTF. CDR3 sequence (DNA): TGTGCCAGCAGTTTAGCGTCCCTTAGAGACTACACCTTC.